These 30 T cell receptor beta chains were all obtained from the same sample, sequenced in a study of blood T cell repertoires in COVID-19. Clones were sequenced by immunoSEQ multiplex PCR, and TCRdb holds only the in-frame ones, with some missing. Counted here are nearly 100,000 clones, 80% to 90% occurring once; the ten biggest clones make up 1.5% to 2%. The sequenced sample consisted of peripheral blood. The receptors shown here come from a man older than 75 with acute or convalescent COVID-19.

This chain joins TRBV12-3 or TRBV12-4 and TRBJ2-5; no clear D. Trimming removed 3 bases at V and 3 bases at J, with 8 bases between. CDR3 size: 13 residues. Here the CDR3 reads CASSFLREETQYF. In DNA, the CDR3 is TGTGCCAGCAGTTTCCTCCGCGAAGAGACCCAGTACTTC.

This clone was recorded only once. V is TRBV4-3 and J is TRBJ2-1; tentative D call: TRBD2 (5 bases). Deletions cut 0 bases from V and 5 bases from J, with 20 bases between. This CDR3 spans 18 amino acids. From germline, CDR1 is LGHNA and CDR2 YSLEER. Written as DNA, the CDR3 is TGCGCCAGCAGCCAAGAATTAGGGCTAGGACTCAACAACAATGAGCAGTTCTTC. Translating it yields CASSQELGLGLNNNEQFF.

The gene calls are TRBV6-1 and TRBJ2-2, with a weak D call TRBD1 (6 bases). The V gene's germline CDR1 is MNHNS and CDR2 SASEGT. This CDR3 has 16 amino acids. V lost 4 bases and J 6 bases, leaving 18 bases between the germline ends. DNA for the CDR3: TGTGCCAGCAGTGCGAACGACAGGTCCTTGGCCGGGGAGCTGTTTTTT. The encoded protein is CASSANDRSLAGELFF.

The CDR3 DNA follows: TGTGCCAGTAGTATCAACGGGGGGAACACCGGGGAGCTGTTTTTT. It translates to CASSINGGNTGELFF. V and J are TRBV19 and TRBJ2-2, with D tentatively TRBD2 (6 bases). Germline CDR1 LNHDA, CDR2 SQIVND (reference sequence). The length of the CDR3 is 15 residues. With 3 bases removed from V and 1 base from J, the gap between germline ends came to 9 bases.

The V and J genes are TRBV6-2 or TRBV6-3 and TRBJ2-7; D perhaps matches TRBD1 (6 bases). Trimming left V 0 bases short and J 3 bases short, with 12 bases between. Germline loops: CDR1 MNHEY, CDR2 SVGEGT. The CDR3 is made up of 15 amino acids. Here the CDR3 reads CASSYSGHRVYEQYF. Written as DNA, the CDR3 is TGTGCCAGCAGTTACTCGGGTCACAGGGTCTACGAGCAGTACTTC.

The chain employs TRBV5-6 and TRBJ1-2; TRBD1 matches 8 bases. The CDR3 has 15 amino acids. With 4 bases clipped from V and 2 bases from J, the junction kept 7 bases outside the gene matches. CDR1 is SGHDT and CDR2 is YYEEEE in the germline V gene. CDR3 coding DNA: TGTGCCAGCAGCCCCGGGACAGGTGACAACTATGGCTACACCTTC. It codes for CASSPGTGDNYGYTF.

This rearrangement joins TRBV13 to TRBJ2-2, with 7 bases that match TRBD2. CDR3 size: 16 residues. V dropped 2 bases and J dropped 4; count of bases not matched to a gene: 7. Germline CDR1 is PRHDT and CDR2 is FYEKMQ (reference sequence). The CDR3 reads CASSLIGGRGTGELFF. The CDR3 coding sequence is TGTGCCAGCAGCTTAATTGGCGGGAGAGGCACCGGGGAGCTGTTTTTT.

The J gene is TRBJ1-4, the V gene TRBV11-2, with D unclear. V was clipped by 5 bases and J by 4 bases, with 8 bases between them. Per the germline V gene, CDR1 is SGHAT and CDR2 is FQNNGV. CDR3 size: 13 residues. CDR3 nucleotides: TGTGCCAGCAGCCCCGGAGTTAATGAAAAACTGTTTTTT. This codes for CASSPGVNEKLFF. Complete variable domain (other parts from reference TRBV11-2 and TRBJ1-4): EAGVAQSPRYKIIEKRQSVAFWCNPISGHATLYWYQQILGQGPKLLIQFQNNGVVDDSQLPKDRFSAERLKGVDSTLKIQPAKLEDSAVYLCASSPGVNEKLFFGSGTQLSVL.

This clone was found a few times. The rearrangement joins TRBV28 to TRBJ1-5; no definite D call. In germline, CDR1 is MDHEN, CDR2 SYDVKM. The CDR3 runs 12 residues. The CDR3 reads CGTEGGGQPQHF. CDR3 DNA: TGTGGGACCGAGGGAGGCGGTCAGCCCCAGCATTTT.

The chain employs TRBV6-2 or TRBV6-3 and TRBJ2-2; TRBD2 matches 12 bases. Germline values: CDR1 MNHEY, CDR2 SVGEGT. V dropped 5 bases and J dropped 10; count of bases not matched to a gene: 14. The CDR3 sequence is 17 residues long. Written as DNA, the CDR3 is TGTGCCAGCAGTACGACTAGCGGGAGTATTAAAGGGGAGGAGCTGTTTTTT. It yields the protein CASSTTSGSIKGEELFF.

The chain carries TRBV28 and TRBJ2-1; D might be TRBD2 (6 bases). Germline V lookup: CDR1 MDHEN, CDR2 SYDVKM. Between the trimmed V and J ends, which lost 6 bases and 15 bases, there was a span of 21 bases. The CDR3 runs to 13 residues. CDR3 coding DNA: TGTGCCAGCAGATCCACCCCGGGACTTCCTTCGTTCTTC. Protein sequence: CASRSTPGLPSFF.

V usage is TRBV4-3 and J usage is TRBJ1-4, with D possibly TRBD1 on 6 matching bases. This CDR3 is built from 18 residues. V lost 0 bases and J lost 0, with 14 bases in between. Germline CDR1 is LGHNA and CDR2 is YSLEER. In nucleotides, the CDR3 is TGCGCCAGCAGCCAAGAGGTCAGGGGTTATGCAACTAATGAAAAACTGTTTTTT. Its translation is CASSQEVRGYATNEKLFF.

V usage is TRBV28 and J usage is TRBJ2-1; 13 positions agree with TRBD2. J lost 7 bases, V lost 6 bases, and 6 bases had no gene match. Germline lookup yields CDR1 MDHEN and CDR2 SYDVKM. The CDR3 length is 15 residues. The CDR3 spells CASRATSGRWNEQFF. The CDR3 bases are TGTGCCAGCAGGGCGACTAGCGGGAGGTGGAATGAGCAGTTCTTC. Variable domain in full (rest from reference TRBV28 and TRBJ2-1): DVKVTQSSRYLVKRTGEKVFLECVQDMDHENMFWYRQDPGLGLRLIYFSYDVKMKEKGDIPEGYSVSREKKERFSLILESASTNQTSMYLCASRATSGRWNEQFFGPGTRLTVL.

The chain employs TRBV7-2 and TRBJ1-2; 10 bases are a match to TRBD1. This CDR3 is 16 amino acids long. Trimming cost V 3 bases and J 7 bases; bases outside gene matches: 11. CDR1 and CDR2 (germline): SGHTA, FQGNSA. The CDR3 reads CASSFSGTGAASGYTF. The DNA of the CDR3 is TGTGCCAGCAGCTTCTCCGGGACAGGGGCGGCCAGTGGCTACACCTTC. The full variable domain, rest sourced from reference TRBV7-2 and TRBJ1-2, is GAGVSQSPSNKVTEKGKDVELRCDPISGHTALYWYRQSLGQGLEFLIYFQGNSAPDKSGLPSDRFSAERTGGSVSTLTIQRTQQEDSAVYLCASSFSGTGAASGYTFGSGTRLTVV.

The chain employs TRBV29-1 and TRBJ2-7; D possibly corresponds to TRBD2 (5 bases). The CDR3 extends over 11 amino acids. Looked up from germline, CDR1 is SQVTM and CDR2 is ANQGSEA. V lost 0 bases and J 7 bases, leaving 7 bases between the germline ends. The CDR3 loop reads CSVEDRREQYF. The CDR3 coding sequence is TGCAGCGTTGAAGACCGGAGGGAGCAGTACTTC.

This clone was seen only a few times. The rearrangement joins TRBV7-2 to TRBJ1-6; weak D call: TRBD1 (5 bases). V was shortened by 2 bases and J by 10 bases, with 15 bases between the two germline ends. The CDR3 runs 15 residues. Germline assignment: CDR1 SGHTA and CDR2 FQGNSA. CDR3 loop: CASSLTPGRESPLHF. CDR3 nucleotide sequence: TGTGCCAGCAGCTTAACTCCAGGGAGGGAATCACCCCTCCACTTT.

The CDR3 DNA follows: TGTGCCAGCAGTGTGGGGCGCGAAAAACTGTTTTTT. Translated, it gives CASSVGREKLFF. The V and J genes are TRBV28 and TRBJ1-4; perhaps TRBD1 as D (5 bases). This CDR3 region has 12 residues. The V gene lost 5 bases and the J gene lost 8 bases, with 9 bases spanning the gap. Germline CDR1 reads MDHEN; CDR2 reads SYDVKM.

The chain links TRBV27 to TRBJ1-1, with 8 bases matching TRBD1. The CDR3 is 15 residues long. J lost 0 bases, V lost 2 bases, and 2 bases had no gene match. Germline V lookup: CDR1 MNHEY, CDR2 SMNVEV (reference sequence). The chain's CDR3 is CASSLGTGMNTEAFF. The CDR3 region has the DNA TGTGCCAGCAGTTTAGGGACAGGCATGAACACTGAAGCTTTCTTT.

The chain links TRBV2 to TRBJ1-3; unclear D gene. Between the trimmed V and J ends, which lost 2 bases and 0 bases, there was a span of 14 bases. The CDR3 runs to 17 residues. CDR1 is SNHLY, CDR2 FYNNEI, per germline. CDR3 in amino acids: CASSELVHSYSGNTIYF. CDR3 DNA: TGTGCCAGCAGTGAATTGGTCCATTCCTACTCTGGAAACACCATATATTTT.

The rearrangement uses TRBV11-1 and TRBJ2-1, with 10 bases aligning to TRBD2. Germline values: CDR1 SGHAT, CDR2 FQDESV (reference sequence). V shed 8 bases and J 9 bases; nucleotides not matched to a gene: 13. The CDR3 has 15 amino acids. As DNA, the CDR3 is TGTGCCAGCTCCCCAAGGCGGCTAGCGGGAGTTGAGCAGTTCTTC. Translation gives CASSPRRLAGVEQFF.

The CDR3 nucleotides read TGTGCCAGCAGCGCAGGGGAAACTGGAAACACCATATATTTT. Protein: CASSAGETGNTIYF. This chain joins TRBV7-2 and TRBJ1-3, with a tentative D call TRBD1 (6 bases). The CDR3 runs to 14 residues. Trimming pared 5 bases from V and 2 bases from J, leaving 10 bases between. The germline CDR1 and CDR2 sequences are SGHTA and FQGNSA. Based on the CDR3 plus reference TRBV7-2 and TRBJ1-3, the full variable domain is GAGVSQSPSNKVTEKGKDVELRCDPISGHTALYWYRQSLGQGLEFLIYFQGNSAPDKSGLPSDRFSAERTGGSVSTLTIQRTQQEDSAVYLCASSAGETGNTIYFGEGSWLTVV.

The rearrangement uses TRBV6-2 or TRBV6-3 and TRBJ2-1, with 8 bases aligning to TRBD2. The germline V gene encodes CDR1 MNHEY and CDR2 SVGEGT. The length of the CDR3 is 18 residues. The ends lost 6 bases at V and 0 bases at J; junction bases unmatched: 13. In DNA form, the CDR3 reads TGTGCCAGCAGCGTGAGCTTTACTAGCGGTAGCTCCTACAATGAGCAGTTCTTC. Translating gives CASSVSFTSGSSYNEQFF.

In this sample, this clone turned up a few times. The chain is built from TRBV5-4 and TRBJ2-7, with TRBD1 matching over 7 bases. The CDR3 runs 13 residues. Germline V CDR1 and CDR2: SGHNT, YYREEE (reference sequence). V lost 6 bases and J lost 3; bases outside the gene matches: 6. CDR3 sequence reads: CASTRQGFYEQYF. The CDR3 DNA reads TGTGCCAGCACCCGACAGGGCTTCTACGAGCAGTACTTC.

The chain has TRBV4-3 and TRBJ2-1; D perhaps matches TRBD1 (7 bases). Deletions cut 0 bases from V and 6 bases from J, with 12 bases between. Germline V lookup: CDR1 LGHNA, CDR2 YSLEER. There are 15 residues in the CDR3. The CDR3 nucleotides are TGCGCCAGCAGCCAAGATGATCAGGGGGGCAATGAGCAGTTCTTC. Protein product: CASSQDDQGGNEQFF.

The table lists this clone with a few counts. The chain is built from TRBV19 and TRBJ1-5, with a possible D match to TRBD1 (5 bases). Per the germline V gene, CDR1 is LNHDA and CDR2 is SQIVND (reference sequence). The CDR3 consists of 16 residues. V lost 4 bases, J lost 0 bases, and 13 bases lay in between. The CDR3 region is CASSNRTRHSNQPQHF. In nucleotides, the CDR3 is TGTGCCAGTAGTAACAGGACACGTCATAGCAATCAGCCCCAGCATTTT.

V and J are TRBV30 and TRBJ1-1; 8 nucleotides line up with TRBD1. CDR1 and CDR2 from the germline V gene are GTSNPN and SVGIG (reference sequence). CDR3 length equals 13 residues. Trimming cost V 5 bases and J 1 base; bases outside gene matches: 3. CDR3 bases: TGTGCCTGGGGGACAGGAGAGAACACTGAAGCTTTCTTT. Residues: CAWGTGENTEAFF. The entire variable domain, with the rest obtained from reference TRBV30 and TRBJ1-1, is as follows: SQTIHQWPATLVQPVGSPLSLECTVEGTSNPNLYWYRQAAGRGLQLLFYSVGIGQISSEVPQNLSASRPQDRQFILSSKKLLLSDSGFYLCAWGTGENTEAFFGQGTRLTVV.

The gene calls are TRBV5-1 and TRBJ1-1; 8 bases line up with TRBD1. The CDR3 is 19 residues long. With V trimmed by 0 bases and J by 0 bases, 13 bases remained unmatched. In germline, CDR1 is SGHRS, CDR2 YFSETQ. CDR3 coding DNA: TGCGCCAGCAGCTTGGTTTCAGGGACAGGTTATGGGATGAACACTGAAGCTTTCTTT. This codes for CASSLVSGTGYGMNTEAFF.

The genes are TRBV29-1 and TRBJ2-7; 7 nucleotides align to TRBD1. The CDR3 covers 13 residues. Germline V CDR1 and CDR2: SQVTM, ANQGSEA. J was trimmed by 0 bases and V by 6 bases; bases with no gene match: 5. CDR3: CSVTGESSYEQYF. The CDR3 region has the DNA TGCAGCGTCACAGGGGAGAGCTCCTACGAGCAGTACTTC.

The chain joins TRBV19 to TRBJ2-2; D might be TRBD2 (6 bases). This CDR3 has 13 residues. The germline CDR1 and CDR2 sequences are LNHDA and SQIVND (reference sequence). With 6 bases removed from V and 4 bases from J, the gap between germline ends came to 9 bases. The chain's CDR3 is CASRVGGTGELFF. CDR3 DNA: TGTGCCAGTAGGGTGGGGGGCACCGGGGAGCTGTTTTTT.

The genes are TRBV4-1 and TRBJ2-5; tentatively, D is TRBD2 (5 bases). Trimming took off 0 bases at V and 7 bases at J, with 9 bases between the two ends. The CDR3 contains 13 residues. From germline, CDR1 is MGHRA and CDR2 YSYEKL. DNA for the CDR3: TGCGCCAGCAGCCAAGAGGCTCGGGGGACCCAGTACTTC. It is translated as CASSQEARGTQYF.